These 22 T cell receptor beta chains share one sample of origin, sequenced in a study of T cells in Graves' hyperthyroidism and ophthalmopathy. TCR beta CDR3 sequences were amplified from RNA transcripts. HTBI primers drove first-round RT-PCR of the TCR CDR3. Using its own MiXCR run on the multiplex PCR reads, TCRdb lists one record per CDR3 protein. The data contain approximately 98,000 distinct CDR3 sequences, 35% to 45% of them singletons. Sequenced: peripheral blood or thyroid tissue (not recorded which). The receptors stem from a woman aged 25 to 39 with Graves' hyperthyroidism.

This clonotype was counted only a few times. Written as DNA, the CDR3 is TGTGCCAGCAGCCACGGGGGGATGGATCAGCCCCAGCATTTT. It translates to CASSHGGMDQPQHF. The chain recombines TRBV9 with TRBJ1-5, with D perhaps matching TRBD1 (5 bases). Germline V gene data show CDR1 as SGDLS and CDR2 as YYNGEE. V was cut by 4 bases and J by 5 bases, with 13 bases left in between. This CDR3 has 14 amino acids.

This clonotype was recorded many times. V gene TRBV7-2 combines with J gene TRBJ2-3; D is uncertain. The germline CDR1 and CDR2 sequences are SGHTA and FQGNSA. V lost 1 base, J lost 7 bases, and 6 bases lay in between. The CDR3 is 12 residues long. This CDR3 is CASSLETYTQYF. The CDR3 DNA sequence: TGTGCCAGCAGCTTAGAGACATATACGCAGTATTTT.

The CDR3 sequence is CASSLERSSSYEQYF. CDR3 nucleotide sequence: TGCGCCAGCAGCTTGGAAAGGTCAAGCTCCTACGAGCAGTACTTC. This chain connects TRBV5-1 to TRBJ2-7; D gene unclear. Germline V lookup: CDR1 SGHRS, CDR2 YFSETQ. The CDR3 covers 15 residues. The ends were cut back, 0 bases at V and 0 bases at J, with 10 bases in the middle.

This clonotype showed up many times. The chain is built from TRBV20-1 and TRBJ2-3, with TRBD2 matching 9 bases. The CDR3 has 17 amino acids. Germline assignment: CDR1 DFQATT and CDR2 SNEGSKA (reference sequence). The ends lost 0 bases at V and 5 bases at J; junction bases unmatched: 12. CDR3 amino acids: CSARDPRLAVSGDTQYF. DNA for the CDR3: TGCAGTGCTAGAGACCCGAGACTAGCGGTATCGGGAGATACGCAGTATTTT.

This clonotype was recorded many times. The gene calls are TRBV6-5 and TRBJ1-3; 9 nucleotides line up with TRBD1. This CDR3 is 15 amino acids long. The germline gives CDR1 MNHEY, CDR2 SVGAGI. V lost 6 bases, J lost 4 bases, and 7 bases stayed unmatched. CDR3 sequence reads: CASRQGQGSGNTIYF. The CDR3 region has the DNA TGTGCCAGCAGACAAGGACAGGGGTCGGGAAACACCATATATTTT.

The chain employs TRBV6-5 and TRBJ2-5; 9 bases align to TRBD1. The J segment lost 7 bases and the V segment lost 8 bases, leaving 8 bases of the junction unmatched. Germline CDR1 and CDR2: MNHEY and SVGAGI. This CDR3 contains 13 residues. In DNA form, the CDR3 reads TGTGCCAGCCAGACAGGGGGAACGGTGACCCAGTACTTC. It codes for CASQTGGTVTQYF.

The chain couples TRBV10-3 to TRBJ2-1; 14 bases agree with TRBD2. Germline V gene lookup returns CDR1 ENHRY and CDR2 SYGVKD. The J segment lost 10 bases and the V segment lost 3 bases, leaving 8 bases of the junction unmatched. The CDR3 has 16 amino acids. As DNA, the CDR3 is TGTGCCATCAGTGAACCGGGACTAGCGGGAGATGGAGAGCAGTTCTTC. This translates into CAISEPGLAGDGEQFF.

This clonotype was seen many times. The V gene is TRBV7-9, the J gene TRBJ1-1, with D possibly TRBD1 on 6 matching bases. V shed 5 bases and J shed 5 bases, with 15 bases lying between them. From germline, CDR1 is SEHNR and CDR2 FQNEAQ (reference sequence). This CDR3 has 14 residues. The CDR3 bases are TGTGCCAGCAGCCCACCCGAGAGGGGGACTGAAGCTTTCTTT. Amino acid sequence: CASSPPERGTEAFF.

This clonotype was seen many times. The gene calls are TRBV7-9 and TRBJ2-3; D is perhaps TRBD2 (6 bases). V lost 4 bases and J lost 6, with 14 bases in between. Germline CDR1 reads SEHNR; CDR2 reads FQNEAQ (reference sequence). The CDR3 extends over 14 amino acids. The CDR3 nucleotides are TGTGCCAGCAGCTATCTCGGGAGAACGGATACGCAGTATTTT. Translation: CASSYLGRTDTQYF.

This rearrangement joins TRBV24-1 to TRBJ1-1, with D perhaps TRBD1 (5 bases). V was cut by 4 bases and J by 4 bases, with 9 bases left in between. The length of the CDR3 is 13 residues. In germline, CDR1 is KGHDR, CDR2 SFDVKD. This CDR3 is CATSEPGSTEAFF. DNA of the CDR3: TGTGCCACCAGTGAACCAGGGAGCACTGAAGCTTTCTTT.

This chain joins TRBV6-5 and TRBJ2-5; 12 bases map to TRBD1. The germline gives CDR1 MNHEY, CDR2 SVGAGI. Trimming removed 4 bases from V and 8 bases from J; junction bases left unmatched: 17. CDR3 length equals 18 residues. The CDR3 nucleotides read TGTGCCAGCAGTTCCTGGGACAGGGGGCGTTTACGCGTGGCAACCCAGTACTTC. Residues: CASSSWDRGRLRVATQYF.

V gene TRBV28 combines with J gene TRBJ1-4, with TRBD1 matching over 7 bases. Germline trimming cut 5 bases from V and 4 bases from J; bases unmatched to any gene: 7. Looked up from germline, CDR1 is MDHEN and CDR2 is SYDVKM. CDR3 length: 15 amino acids. The CDR3 region has the DNA TGTGCCAGCAGTAGAGGACAGGCCGGTAATGAAAAACTGTTTTTT. Its protein product is CASSRGQAGNEKLFF.

This chain links TRBV7-2 with TRBJ2-7, with TRBD2 matching 13 bases. V shed 5 bases and J 6 bases; nucleotides not matched to a gene: 4. The CDR3 consists of 14 residues. Looked up from germline, CDR1 is SGHTA and CDR2 is FQGNSA. The CDR3 DNA reads as TGTGCCAGCAGCCGGACTAGCGGGAGCCGCGAGCAGTACTTC. Translation gives CASSRTSGSREQYF.

This clonotype appeared many times. The chain joins TRBV7-2 to TRBJ2-7; perhaps TRBD2 as D (5 bases). CDR1 is SGHTA, CDR2 FQGNSA, per germline. The CDR3 extends over 16 amino acids. Trimming cost V 5 bases and J 2 bases, with 19 bases left between them. CDR3 bases: TGTGCCAGCAGCCCCCGGGTGGCGGGTTGGGCCTACGAGCAGTACTTC. Translation: CASSPRVAGWAYEQYF.

Turning to this clonotype: The junction and the germline gene differ at one end; a read error may be behind it. This CDR3 is CASSLEPQGVSTEALF. The DNA of the CDR3 is TGTGCCAGCAGTTTGGAGCCACAGGGGGTCAGCACTGAAGCTCTCTTT. This chain connects TRBV28 to TRBJ1-1, with TRBD1 matching over 8 bases. The germline V gene encodes CDR1 MDHEN and CDR2 SYDVKM. This CDR3 is 16 amino acids long.

The J gene is TRBJ2-7, the V gene TRBV7-9; no firm D call. Germline lookup yields CDR1 SEHNR and CDR2 FQNEAQ (reference sequence). CDR3 length: 13 amino acids. With 5 bases removed from V and 0 bases from J, the gap between germline ends came to 8 bases. As DNA, the CDR3 is TGTGCCAGCAGCCCCTGGGACTCCTACGAGCAGTACTTC. Amino acid sequence: CASSPWDSYEQYF.

Regarding this clonotype: The junction departs from germline at one end; a sequencing error may be responsible. The V gene is TRBV2, the J gene TRBJ2-7; 8 positions agree with TRBD2. The CDR3 contains 15 residues. CDR1 SNHLY and CDR2 FYNNEI come from the germline V gene. The CDR3 protein is CASSERAGASGELYF. As DNA, the CDR3 is TGTGCCAGCAGTGAAAGAGCGGGAGCGTCCGGGGAGCTGTACTTC.

This clonotype turned up a few times. The V call is TRBV30, the J call TRBJ1-5; D uncertain. Trimming removed 2 bases at V and 8 bases at J, with 19 bases between. The CDR3 contains 15 residues. Germline CDR1 is GTSNPN and CDR2 is SVGIG (reference sequence). The CDR3 is CAWSNGDLAGEPQHF. CDR3 DNA: TGTGCCTGGAGTAACGGCGACCTGGCCGGAGAGCCCCAGCATTTT.

This clonotype came up many times. The V and J genes are TRBV28 and TRBJ2-7; possible D gene TRBD1, 6 bases. V lost 4 bases to trimming and J lost 2 bases, with 15 bases between them. From germline, CDR1 is MDHEN and CDR2 SYDVKM. CDR3 length: 15 amino acids. In DNA form, the CDR3 reads TGTGCCAGCAGTTCCTACCGGGACACCACCTACGAGCAGTACTTC. The encoded protein is CASSSYRDTTYEQYF.

The sample holds a few counts of this clonotype. This rearrangement joins TRBV28 to TRBJ2-7; perhaps D is TRBD1 or TRBD2 (5 bases each). CDR1 and CDR2 (germline): MDHEN, SYDVKM. Trimming stripped 4 bases from V and 12 bases from J, with 34 bases between. The CDR3 contains 18 residues. In DNA, the CDR3 is TGTGCCAGCAGTTCGCTGACTCCCGACTATGGGGGAAGATGGTTTCGGTACTTC. Translated, it gives CASSSLTPDYGGRWFRYF. The full variable domain, rest sourced from reference TRBV28 and TRBJ2-7, is DVKVTQSSRYLVKRTGEKVFLECVQDMDHENMFWYRQDPGLGLRLIYFSYDVKMKEKGDIPEGYSVSREKKERFSLILESASTNQTSMYLCASSSLTPDYGGRWFRYFGPGTRLTVT.

The CDR3 DNA is TGTGCCAGCAGCCAAGGGGGCTATGAGCAGTTCTTC. This translates into CASSQGGYEQFF. This chain links TRBV7-3 with TRBJ2-1; 7 bases agree with TRBD1. This CDR3 region has 12 residues. V lost 5 bases, J lost 8 bases, and 3 bases stayed unmatched. In germline, CDR1 is SGHTA, CDR2 FQGTGA.

The chain couples TRBV29-1 to TRBJ2-5, with 7 positions matching TRBD2. This CDR3 contains 12 residues. In germline, CDR1 is SQVTM, CDR2 ANQGSEA. Trimming took 7 bases from V and 7 from J; bases not matched to a gene: 9. This CDR3 reads CSAGASGGTQYF. The DNA for the CDR3 is TGCAGCGCTGGGGCTAGCGGTGGGACCCAGTACTTC.